The 16 T cell receptor beta chains below come from one sample, sequenced in a study of T cell repertoires and HLA-DP antigens. The antigens of these receptors remain unknown. Clones were read by immunoSEQ multiplex PCR, and TCRdb kept only the in-frame ones, dropping some. The sample lists fewer than 75,000 clones; just under 80% were seen once. Material for sequencing was CD4+ T cells from PBMCs. Receptors originate from a man aged 55 to 70 in good health and CMV-seronegative.

This clone was detected only once. The rearrangement links TRBV7-2 to TRBJ2-1; 9 positions agree with TRBD2. Per germline, CDR1 SGHTA and CDR2 FQGNSA. CDR3 length: 16 amino acids. After removal of 2 bases from V and 4 bases from J, the junction contained 6 bases not matched to a gene. As DNA, the CDR3 is TGTGCCAGCAGCTTAAGCGGGGGGCGGTCGTACAATGAGCAGTTCTTC. Translated, it gives CASSLSGGRSYNEQFF.

This clone has only a few counts. This sequence joins TRBV7-2 and TRBJ2-3, with 7 bases identical to TRBD1. The CDR3 spans 15 residues. The V gene's germline CDR1 is SGHTA and CDR2 FQGNSA. V was pared by 6 bases and J by 2 bases, with 8 bases of the junction left unmatched. The CDR3 is CASSLQGLDTDTQYF. The CDR3 coding sequence is TGTGCCAGCAGTTTACAGGGGTTGGACACAGATACGCAGTATTTT.

J is TRBJ1-1 and V is TRBV7-9, with D perhaps TRBD1 (6 bases). Germline values: CDR1 SEHNR, CDR2 FQNEAQ (reference sequence). This CDR3 is built from 13 residues. Trimming removed 5 bases at V and 6 bases at J, with 13 bases between. CDR3 protein: CASSPWDKSEAFF. For the CDR3, the DNA is TGTGCCAGCAGCCCATGGGACAAATCTGAAGCTTTCTTT.

This chain uses TRBV4-1 with TRBJ2-1; TRBD2 aligns across 12 bases. The CDR3 runs 17 residues. J was trimmed by 3 bases and V by 2 bases; bases with no gene match: 5. CDR1 is MGHRA, CDR2 YSYEKL, per germline. DNA of the CDR3: TGCGCCAGCAGCCAACAACTAGCGGGGGGATTCTACAATGAGCAGTTCTTC. This gives the protein CASSQQLAGGFYNEQFF.

This chain joins TRBV6-5 and TRBJ1-2; 7 nucleotides agree with TRBD1. This CDR3 contains 12 residues. Per germline, CDR1 MNHEY and CDR2 SVGAGI. V lost 8 bases and J lost 4; bases outside the gene matches: 4. The CDR3 DNA reads as TGTGCCAGCGGGACAGAAGTCTATGGCTACACCTTC. It yields the protein CASGTEVYGYTF.

The chain couples TRBV15 to TRBJ1-3; TRBD1 matches 10 bases. Trimming removed 3 bases from V and 7 bases from J; junction bases left unmatched: 3. CDR1 LNHNV and CDR2 YYDKDF come from the germline V gene (reference sequence). The CDR3 extends over 14 amino acids. CDR3 nucleotides: TGTGCCACCAGCAGTGGGACAGGGGTTAACACCATATATTTT. Translation gives CATSSGTGVNTIYF.

The chain combines TRBV27 with TRBJ2-7, with 11 nucleotides matching TRBD2. The CDR3 loop spans 15 amino acids. After removal of 5 bases from V and 4 bases from J, the junction contained 7 bases not matched to a gene. CDR1 and CDR2 (germline): MNHEY, SMNVEV (reference sequence). CDR3 sequence: CASSLSGGARYEQYF. CDR3 coding DNA: TGTGCCAGCAGTCTTAGCGGGGGGGCCAGGTACGAGCAGTACTTC.

This clone has more than one count but fewer than ten. This chain connects TRBV19 to TRBJ2-1; a possible D gene is TRBD2 (6 bases). The V gene's germline CDR1 is LNHDA and CDR2 SQIVND (reference sequence). The CDR3 consists of 17 residues. Trimming took 4 bases from V and 3 from J, leaving 19 bases between them. The CDR3 loop reads CASSRGGGTGNYNEQFF. In DNA, the CDR3 is TGTGCCAGTAGTAGAGGAGGCGGGACTGGAAACTACAATGAGCAGTTCTTC.

This chain joins TRBV11-3 and TRBJ1-3; D gene unclear. Trimming took off 1 base at V and 1 base at J, with 11 bases between the two ends. CDR1 is SGHNT, CDR2 YENEEA, per germline. CDR3 length: 16 amino acids. The CDR3 region is CASSLGVGTSGNTIYF. For the CDR3, the DNA is TGTGCCAGCAGCTTAGGTGTCGGAACATCTGGAAACACCATATATTTT.

The chain is built from TRBV5-1 and TRBJ1-2; 7 positions agree with TRBD1. Germline lookup yields CDR1 SGHRS and CDR2 YFSETQ. The CDR3 has 17 residues. The J segment lost 0 bases and the V segment lost 2 bases, leaving 10 bases of the junction unmatched. The CDR3 region has the DNA TGCGCCAGCAGCTTCGATGGCAGGGGGTTAGCTAACTATGGCTACACCTTC. Translated: CASSFDGRGLANYGYTF. The whole variable domain, filled in from reference TRBV5-1 and TRBJ1-2, reads KAGVTQTPRYLIKTRGQQVTLSCSPISGHRSVSWYQQTPGQGLQFLFEYFSETQRNKGNFPGRFSGRQFSNSRSEMNVSTLELGDSALYLCASSFDGRGLANYGYTFGSGTRLTVV.

CDR3 sequence reads: CASSLSFGGRTEAFF. In DNA, the CDR3 is TGCGCCAGCAGCTTATCATTTGGGGGGAGAACTGAAGCTTTCTTT. This chain links TRBV5-1 with TRBJ1-1, with D maybe TRBD1 (5 bases). The germline V gene encodes CDR1 SGHRS and CDR2 YFSETQ. V lost 2 bases, J lost 5 bases, and 16 bases lay in between. The CDR3 totals 15 residues. The complete variable domain, with remaining parts taken from reference TRBV5-1 and TRBJ1-1, reads KAGVTQTPRYLIKTRGQQVTLSCSPISGHRSVSWYQQTPGQGLQFLFEYFSETQRNKGNFPGRFSGRQFSNSRSEMNVSTLELGDSALYLCASSLSFGGRTEAFFGQGTRLTVV.

V is TRBV5-6 and J is TRBJ1-2; weak D call: TRBD1 (5 bases). The germline CDR1 and CDR2 sequences are SGHDT and YYEEEE. This CDR3 is built from 14 residues. With 2 bases removed from V and 4 bases from J, the gap between germline ends came to 12 bases. CDR3 DNA sequence: TGTGCCAGCAGCTTACCCGGGACGGTCTATGGCTACACCTTC. Translated: CASSLPGTVYGYTF.

J is TRBJ1-6 and V is TRBV4-3; 9 bases are a match to TRBD1. Germline CDR1 and CDR2: LGHNA and YSLEER. V lost 0 bases to trimming and J lost 7 bases; unmatched junction nucleotides: 10. This CDR3 is 18 amino acids long. This CDR3 reads CASSQDAPWTGANSPLHF. CDR3 nucleotides: TGCGCCAGCAGCCAAGACGCGCCGTGGACAGGGGCCAATTCACCCCTCCACTTT.

This clone was counted a single time. The chain couples TRBV7-6 to TRBJ1-1; the match to TRBD1 covers 7 bases. This CDR3 region has 17 residues. The V and J ends lost 5 bases and 0 bases, in that order; junction bases with no gene match: 12. Germline V CDR1 and CDR2: SGHVS, FNYEAQ. The CDR3 region has the DNA TGTGCCAGCAGCCCAGGGACAGCCGAGGGCATGAACACTGAAGCTTTCTTT. Residues: CASSPGTAEGMNTEAFF.

This clone came up a few times. The chain joins TRBV27 to TRBJ1-5; D unclear. V shed 8 bases and J shed 2 bases, with 16 bases lying between them. The CDR3 is 15 amino acids. Germline lookup yields CDR1 MNHEY and CDR2 SMNVEV (reference sequence). CDR3 nucleotide sequence: TGTGCCAGCCCACGGTCGGGATTGCGCAATCAGCCCCAGCATTTT. Encoded protein: CASPRSGLRNQPQHF.

The rearrangement joins TRBV7-9 to TRBJ1-4, with 8 bases matching TRBD1. Trimming took 5 bases from V and 7 from J; bases not matched to a gene: 3. Germline CDR1 reads SEHNR; CDR2 reads FQNEAQ (reference sequence). CDR3 length: 13 residues. In DNA form, the CDR3 reads TGTGCCAGCAGCCCAGGGGGCGGTGAAAAACTGTTTTTT. Protein product: CASSPGGGEKLFF.